This is a list of T cell receptor beta chains from one sample in a study of patients and donors after allogeneic stem cell transplantation. A single record per CDR3 protein comes from TCRdb applying MiXCR to the RT-PCR reads. The sample has about 57,000 distinct CDR3 sequences, 10% to 15% seen once. Input material: blood, either unsorted or a sorted T cell fraction (not recorded which). The origin of the receptors is a human donor who was either an allogeneic HSCT recipient or a stem cell or donor lymphocyte infusion donor (not recorded which). It is not recorded whose cells these are; they may come from a transplant donor. Each CDR3 is given with its conserved first and last residue. A D gene is named only where the DNA matches it firmly. Size values are once, few and many counts, or a class for expanded clones, and some rows have none.

14	-	TRBV28	-	TRBJ1-1	TGTGCCAGCAGTTGGGGGGTTCTGGACACTGAAGCTTTCTTT	CASSWGVLDTEAFF
12	many	TRBV20-1	-	TRBJ2-3	TGCAGTGCTAGGGGCCGGGCAGATACGCAGTATTTT	CSARGRADTQYF
15	-	TRBV12-3/TRBV12-4	-	TRBJ1-6	TGTGCCAGCAGTTTGGAGAGCTCCTATAATTCACCCCTCCACTTT	CASSLESSYNSPLHF
14	-	TRBV20-1	TRBD1	TRBJ2-7	TGCAGTGCTCCGGGACAGGGTAAATTCTACGAGCAGTACTTC	CSAPGQGKFYEQYF
13	many	TRBV5-5	-	TRBJ2-4	TGTGCCAGCAGCTTGGTTCCCAAAAACATTCAGTACTTC	CASSLVPKNIQYF
15	few	TRBV7-2	-	TRBJ2-7	TGTGCCAGCAGCACCCACCGGGGGCTCTCCTACGAGCAGTACTTC	CASSTHRGLSYEQYF
15	-	TRBV12-3/TRBV12-4	TRBD1	TRBJ2-1	TGTGCCAGCAATGGCGACAGGGGGTTGGAAAATGAGCAGTTCTTC	CASNGDRGLENEQFF
13	-	TRBV20-1	-	TRBJ2-7	TGCAGTGCTAGAGATCCGGGCGCCTACGAGCAGTACTTC	CSARDPGAYEQYF
14	-	TRBV11-2	-	TRBJ2-5	TGTGCCAGCAGCTTGGTCCCTGGAGAAGAGACCCAGTACTTC	CASSLVPGEETQYF
15	many	TRBV7-6	-	TRBJ1-5	TGTGCCAGCAGCTTAACTGGATGGAGCAATCAGCCCCAGCATTTT	CASSLTGWSNQPQHF
13	few	TRBV7-3	-	TRBJ1-5	TGTGCCAGCAGCTCTAATAGCAATCAGCCCCAGCATTTT	CASSSNSNQPQHF
19	-	TRBV7-6	-	TRBJ1-3	TGTGCCAGCAGCCCGCGGCCCGAAGGCAGGGGATCTTCAGGAAACACCATATATTTT	CASSPRPEGRGSSGNTIYF
16	few	TRBV10-3	TRBD2	TRBJ2-1	TGTGCCATCAGTGACCCCGCCGGGACTAGTAGGGATGAGCAGTTCTTC	CAISDPAGTSRDEQFF
14	-	TRBV27	-	TRBJ2-5	TGTGCCAGCAGTTTGCAGGGAGAAAAAGAGACCCAGTACTTC	CASSLQGEKETQYF
15	many	TRBV7-9	-	TRBJ1-2	TGTGCCAGCAGCTCGCCGCCTCTTGCTTCCTATGGCTACACCTTC	CASSSPPLASYGYTF
14	-	TRBV2	-	TRBJ1-2	TGTGCCAGATATGAGGAAGGGGGTTACTATGGCTACACCTTC	CARYEEGGYYGYTF
18	-	TRBV5-1	TRBD1	TRBJ1-3	TGCGCCAGCAGCTTCGGGGCCGGGACAGGGAGCTCTGGAAACACCATATATTTT	CASSFGAGTGSSGNTIYF
14	few	TRBV5-8	-	TRBJ2-3	TGTGCCAGCAGCTTGCCCTATAGCACAGATACGCAGTATTTT	CASSLPYSTDTQYF
10	-	TRBV29-1	-	TRBJ2-7	TGCAGCGTTGCGGGAGACGAGCAGTACTTC	CSVAGDEQYF
14	few	TRBV20-1	TRBD2	TRBJ2-2	TGCAGTGCACGGACTAGCGGGAGTCCCGGGGAGCTGTTTTTT	CSARTSGSPGELFF
13	few	TRBV10-3	-	TRBJ2-1	TGTGCCATCAGTGAAAGAGCGGTTAATGAGCAGTTCTTC	CAISERAVNEQFF
19	-	TRBV7-9	TRBD1	TRBJ2-7	TGTGCCAGCAGCGGATTATACCTCATCCGGGACAGGAGCTCCTACGAGCAGTACTTC	CASSGLYLIRDRSSYEQYF
14	few	TRBV5-1	-	TRBJ2-7	TGCGCCAGCAGCTTGGTTGGGGTACCCTACGAGCAGTACTTC	CASSLVGVPYEQYF
13	few	TRBV7-6	-	TRBJ2-7	TGTGCCAGCAGCTTAGTGGCTCAGTACGAGCAGTACTTC	CASSLVAQYEQYF
14	-	TRBV10-3	TRBD2	TRBJ2-7	TGTGCCATCAGTGAGAGACTAGCGGGAGACGAGCAGTACTTC	CAISERLAGDEQYF
17	-	TRBV7-6	-	TRBJ2-3	TGTGCCAGCAGCTTAGTGCCCAGGGGCAGCTCGGGAGATACGCAGTATTTT	CASSLVPRGSSGDTQYF
16	-	TRBV25-1	TRBD1	TRBJ2-7	TGTGCCAGCAGTGAGAATACCGGACAGGGGGCTTGGGAGCAGTACTTC	CASSENTGQGAWEQYF
12	few	TRBV27	-	TRBJ2-2	TGTGCCAGCAGCTTGGGGGGCGGGGAGCTGTTTTTT	CASSLGGGELFF
15	many	TRBV5-1	-	TRBJ1-1	TGCGCCAGCAGTTTGGCGTTCAGGGGTCTCACTGAAGCTTTCTTT	CASSLAFRGLTEAFF
14	many	TRBV12-3/TRBV12-4	-	TRBJ1-1	TGTGCCAGCAGTTTAGAGAGGCTCGACACTGAAGCTTTCTTT	CASSLERLDTEAFF
18	few	TRBV7-3	TRBD1	TRBJ2-1	TGTGCCAGCAGCCCACCCATTGGACAGGGGGCTGCCTACAATGAGCAGTTCTTC	CASSPPIGQGAAYNEQFF
16	few	TRBV24-1	TRBD2	TRBJ2-3	TGTGCCACCAGTGATTCCCTAGCGGGAGGGCTGGATACGCAGTATTTT	CATSDSLAGGLDTQYF
12	many	TRBV6-5	-	TRBJ1-1	TGTGCCAGCGTTACGATGGGCACTGAAGCTTTCTTT	CASVTMGTEAFF
13	many	TRBV20-1	-	TRBJ2-5	TGCAGTGCTAGAGGGGGCGCATTGGAGACCCAGTACTTC	CSARGGALETQYF
13	few	TRBV29-1	-	TRBJ2-2	TGCAGCTTCTCGGGGCTTACCACCGGGGAGCTGTTTTTT	CSFSGLTTGELFF
15	many	TRBV5-1	-	TRBJ1-5	TGCGCCAGCACGCCGGACGGTACAAGCAATCAGCCCCAGCATTTT	CASTPDGTSNQPQHF
16	few	TRBV19	-	TRBJ1-1	TGTGCCAGTAGTATCGGGAAGGGCAGGCTCAACACTGAAGCTTTCTTT	CASSIGKGRLNTEAFF
11	-	TRBV7-9	TRBD1	TRBJ1-3	TGTGCCAGCAGCACGGGACAGCTCAGATATTTT	CASSTGQLRYF
14	-	TRBV19	TRBD2	TRBJ2-3	TGTGCCACCGACAATAGCGGGATTGCTGATACGCAGTATTTT	CATDNSGIADTQYF
14	few	TRBV12-3/TRBV12-4	-	TRBJ2-5	TGTGCCAGCAGTTTATGGGGTCCCCAAGGGACCCAGTACTTC	CASSLWGPQGTQYF
16	many	TRBV12-3/TRBV12-4	TRBD1	TRBJ1-1	TGTGCCAGCAGTGCTTGGGACAGCCAGCCCTACACTGAAGCTTTCTTT	CASSAWDSQPYTEAFF
13	few	TRBV6-5	TRBD1	TRBJ2-7	TGTGCCAGCAGTTTTGACAGGGAGTACGAGCAGTACTTC	CASSFDREYEQYF
14	-	TRBV2	TRBD1	TRBJ2-3	TGTGCCAGCCTGACAGGGGGCGGGGGATATACGCAGTATTTT	CASLTGGGGYTQYF
12	many	TRBV12-3/TRBV12-4	TRBD1	TRBJ1-2	TGTGCCAGTGGGACAGGGAACTATGGCTACACCTTC	CASGTGNYGYTF
16	-	TRBV9	-	TRBJ2-7	TGTGCCAGCAGCGCATCCAGCTCCCTCTCTCCTTACGAGCAGTACTTC	CASSASSSLSPYEQYF
14	few	TRBV7-6	-	TRBJ2-1	TGTGCCAGCAGCCTCCCCCTCCCTGAGAATGAGCAGTTCTTC	CASSLPLPENEQFF
12	few	TRBV29-1	-	TRBJ1-2	TGCAGCGTTGAGCTAAACCAGTATGGCTACACCTTC	CSVELNQYGYTF
14	once	TRBV7-9	TRBD1	TRBJ2-6	TGTGCCAGCAGACAGGGGGCTGGGGCCAACGTCCTGACTTTC	CASRQGAGANVLTF
13	-	TRBV4-2	-	TRBJ2-7	TGTGCCAGCAGCCAAGAGGTGGGTTTCGAGCAGTACTTC	CASSQEVGFEQYF
13	many	TRBV20-1	-	TRBJ1-2	TGCAGTGCCCCAATTGAGCCGTACTATGGCTACACCTTC	CSAPIEPYYGYTF
15	many	TRBV6-5	-	TRBJ1-1	TGTGCCAGCAGCCACCGAATGGGGGGCTTCACTGAAGCTTTCTTT	CASSHRMGGFTEAFF
15	few	TRBV7-9	TRBD2	TRBJ2-1	TGTGCCAGCAGTTTTATCGGACTAGCGGTCAATGAGCAGTTCTTC	CASSFIGLAVNEQFF
16	few	TRBV7-9	-	TRBJ1-1	TGTGCCAGCAGCGCCCCGGGACATTTCATGAACACTGAAGCTTTCTTT	CASSAPGHFMNTEAFF
13	many	TRBV5-1	-	TRBJ1-1	TGCGCCAGCAGGCAGGGAGGGAACACTGAAGCTTTCTTT	CASRQGGNTEAFF
14	few	TRBV6-5	-	TRBJ2-3	TGTGCCAGCCGTCGCGAGTTGGGCACAGATACGCAGTATTTT	CASRRELGTDTQYF
15	few	TRBV7-6	TRBD1	TRBJ2-7	TGTGCCAGCAGCTTAGTGAGGGACAGTCCCTACGAGCAGTACTTC	CASSLVRDSPYEQYF
11	-	TRBV12-3/TRBV12-4	-	TRBJ2-7	TGTGCCAGCACCTCCTGGGGCGAGCAGTACTTC	CASTSWGEQYF
15	-	TRBV11-3	-	TRBJ2-5	TGTGCCAGCAGCGCCCACACGGACGTTGGCGAGACCCAGTACTTC	CASSAHTDVGETQYF